The 8 T cell receptor beta chains below come from one sample, sequenced in a study of T cells after posttransplantation cyclophosphamide. The assay was immunoSEQ multiplex PCR, and TCRdb's table has in-frame clones only and misses some. The sample was found to contain 20,000 to 30,000 clones, and every one recurs. Specimen: PBMCs. The source of these receptors is a woman aged 45-65 years in good health, CMV-negative, and a related stem cell transplant donor.

Many counts were recorded for this clone. The V gene is TRBV19, the J gene TRBJ1-5, with 8 bases matching TRBD1. V shed 4 bases and J 2 bases; nucleotides not matched to a gene: 7. The germline CDR1 and CDR2 sequences are LNHDA and SQIVND (reference sequence). CDR3 length equals 16 residues. CDR3 sequence: CASSTSRGLGNQPQHF. The DNA of the CDR3 is TGTGCCAGTAGTACCAGCAGGGGGCTAGGCAATCAGCCCCAGCATTTT.

This clone was observed at least ten times. The CDR3 spells CASSPPGQGGSEQYF. The CDR3 DNA is TGTGCCAGCAGCCCCCCGGGACAGGGGGGATCCGAGCAGTACTTC. The V and J genes are TRBV2 and TRBJ2-7, with 11 bases matching TRBD1. Germline V gene lookup returns CDR1 SNHLY and CDR2 FYNNEI. Trimming cost V 6 bases and J 6 bases; bases outside gene matches: 10. The CDR3 runs to 15 residues.

This clone has at least ten counts. The chain uses TRBV5-1 and TRBJ1-1; 7 bases line up with TRBD1. The CDR3 spans 18 residues. Germline-derived CDR1 and CDR2 are SGHRS and YFSETQ. The V and J ends lost 0 bases and 1 base, in that order; junction bases with no gene match: 12. CDR3 loop: CASSLAPGQYRSNTEAFF. Here the CDR3 DNA reads TGCGCCAGCAGCTTGGCCCCGGGACAGTACCGATCGAACACTGAAGCTTTCTTT.

As for this clone: The junction shows a germline mismatch at one end, possibly a read error. This sequence joins TRBV6-5 and TRBJ2-1, with TRBD2 matching 12 bases. The length of the CDR3 is 16 residues. CDR1 is MNHEY and CDR2 is SVGAGI in the germline V gene. CDR3 DNA: TGTGCCAGCAGTTACTCTAGACTAGCGGGAGCCCATGGGCAGCTCTTC. Translation: CASSYSRLAGAHGQLF.

This clone was counted many times. The chain has TRBV19 and TRBJ2-3; 12 bases are a match to TRBD2. Germline CDR1 reads LNHDA; CDR2 reads SQIVND (reference sequence). The V and J ends lost 8 bases and 6 bases, in that order; junction bases with no gene match: 15. CDR3 size: 17 residues. CDR3 DNA sequence: TGTGCCAGTCAAGAGAGGACTAGCGGGGTGGGGGGCGATACGCAGTATTTT. Its protein is CASQERTSGVGGDTQYF.

This clone appeared many times. The gene calls are TRBV5-8 and TRBJ1-3; D not certain. V dropped 2 bases and J dropped 0 bases, with 9 bases sitting between them. Germline assignment: CDR1 SGHTS and CDR2 YDEGEE. The CDR3 is 15 amino acids. The CDR3 sequence is CASSLSGFSGNTIYF. DNA for the CDR3: TGTGCCAGCAGCTTATCGGGGTTCTCTGGAAACACCATATATTTT.

In this sample, this clone turned up many times. The CDR3 here is CASSEGTGVQPQHF. The DNA for the CDR3 is TGTGCCAGCAGCGAAGGGACAGGGGTTCAGCCCCAGCATTTT. This sequence joins TRBV7-9 and TRBJ1-5; 10 bases match TRBD1. J gave up 6 bases and V 5 bases, and 4 bases lay outside the gene matches. Germline CDR1 and CDR2: SEHNR and FQNEAQ (reference sequence). The CDR3 runs to 14 residues. The full variable domain, completed using reference TRBV7-9 and TRBJ1-5, is DTGVSQNPRHKITKRGQNVTFRCDPISEHNRLYWYRQTLGQGPEFLTYFQNEAQLEKSRLLSDRFSAERPKGSFSTLEIQRTEQGDSAMYLCASSEGTGVQPQHFGDGTRLSIL.

This clone was seen a handful of times. The chain uses TRBV6-5 and TRBJ1-4; 8 bases match TRBD1. Germline V lookup: CDR1 MNHEY, CDR2 SVGAGI. The V segment lost 6 bases and the J segment 8 bases; nucleotides outside the gene matches: 5. CDR3 length equals 13 residues. CDR3 coding DNA: TGTGCCAGCAGGCAGGGGGCGGGGGAAAAACTGTTTTTT. Its translation is CASRQGAGEKLFF.